The rows below give T cell receptor beta chains drawn from one sample of a study of blood T cell repertoires in COVID-19. Some clones are missing from TCRdb's copy, which holds only in-frame ones; the method was immunoSEQ multiplex PCR. The sample has tens of thousands of clones, around 83% seen once; the top ten hold almost 4%. Source material: peripheral blood. The receptor set was obtained from an older man with active COVID-19. Both conserved end residues are part of each CDR3. D genes are given only for firm matches. Some rows mark clone size as missing; the rest say once, few, many or name a class of expanded clone.

size	J	V	D	CDR3	DNA
NA	TRBJ2-7	TRBV10-3	TRBD2	CAITKTSGSYEQYF	TGTGCCATCACCAAGACTAGCGGGAGCTACGAGCAGTACTTC
NA	TRBJ2-7	TRBV18	NA	CASSPTPTLPSAHRYEQYF	TGTGCCAGCTCACCAACTCCCACCTTGCCTAGCGCCCATAGGTACGAGCAGTACTTC
once	TRBJ2-5	TRBV7-2	NA	CASSLGGGRETQYF	TGTGCCAGCAGCTTAGGGGGGGGCAGAGAGACCCAGTACTTC
NA	TRBJ2-2	TRBV27	TRBD2	CASSLRPILAANTGELFF	TGTGCCAGCAGTTTACGTCCCATACTAGCGGCGAACACCGGGGAGCTGTTTTTT
NA	TRBJ2-5	TRBV28	NA	CASRIREIQYF	TGTGCCAGCAGGATCCGAGAGATCCAGTACTTC
NA	TRBJ2-5	TRBV5-6	TRBD2	CASSWGLAQQETQYF	TGTGCCAGCAGCTGGGGACTAGCGCAGCAAGAGACCCAGTACTTC
NA	TRBJ2-3	TRBV23-1	NA	CASSQSRQYTDTQYF	TGCGCCAGCAGTCAATCGCGGCAGTACACAGATACGCAGTATTTT
few	TRBJ2-1	TRBV27	NA	CASTDGLGSNEQFF	TGTGCCAGCACTGATGGCCTCGGGAGCAATGAGCAGTTCTTC
NA	TRBJ2-7	TRBV27	NA	CASSLGWGLRGLEQYF	TGTGCCAGCAGTCTGGGCTGGGGGCTCAGGGGCCTCGAGCAGTACTTC
NA	TRBJ2-7	TRBV7-2	TRBD2	CASSPIAGVGEQYF	TGTGCCAGCAGCCCCATAGCGGGAGTGGGCGAGCAGTACTTC
NA	TRBJ1-6	TRBV5-6	NA	CASSLVVSNSPLHF	TGTGCCAGCAGCTTGGTCGTTTCCAATTCACCCCTCCACTTT
NA	TRBJ2-3	TRBV27	TRBD2	CASSFRGLDRTDTQYF	TGTGCCAGCAGTTTCCGGGGACTAGACCGCACAGATACGCAGTATTTT
NA	TRBJ2-7	TRBV7-7	TRBD2	CASSPGTSGLNEQYF	TGTGCTAGCAGCCCAGGGACTAGCGGTCTAAACGAGCAGTACTTC
NA	TRBJ2-1	TRBV27	TRBD2	CATSPGTSGRGHEQFF	TGTGCCACCTCGCCCGGGACTAGCGGGAGGGGTCATGAGCAGTTCTTC
NA	TRBJ1-4	TRBV4-1	TRBD1	CASSQDEAGTGATNEKLFF	TGCGCCAGCAGCCAAGACGAGGCTGGGACAGGAGCAACTAATGAAAAACTGTTTTTT
NA	TRBJ2-1	TRBV7-6	TRBD2	CASSPGGVAYNKQFF	TGTGCCAGCAGCCCCGGGGGGGTCGCCTACAATAAGCAGTTCTTC
NA	TRBJ1-3	TRBV2	NA	CASRGQGSGNTIYF	TGTGCCAGCAGGGGTCAGGGCTCTGGAAACACCATATATTTT
once	TRBJ1-1	TRBV5-1	TRBD1	CASSLASMTGGTEAFF	TGCGCCAGCAGCTTGGCCTCAATGACAGGGGGCACTGAAGCTTTCTTT
NA	TRBJ1-1	TRBV5-1	TRBD1	CASSLHRGNEAFF	TGCGCCAGCAGCCTCCACAGGGGGAATGAAGCTTTCTTT
NA	TRBJ2-5	TRBV4-3	TRBD2	CASSQDWASGTPTQYF	TGCGCCAGCAGCCAAGATTGGGCTAGCGGGACCCCGACCCAGTACTTC
NA	TRBJ2-1	TRBV11-2	NA	CASTVGGPRANEQFF	TGTGCCAGCACGGTGGGCGGCCCGAGGGCCAATGAGCAGTTCTTC
NA	TRBJ2-5	TRBV3-1/TRBV3-2	NA	CASSQVPAIVETQYF	TGTGCCAGCAGCCAAGTGCCCGCAATAGTCGAGACCCAGTACTTC
NA	TRBJ2-1	TRBV2	TRBD2	CASKGLAGGHGYNEQFF	TGTGCCAGCAAGGGCCTAGCGGGAGGCCACGGGTACAATGAGCAGTTCTTC
NA	TRBJ2-1	TRBV19	TRBD1	CASSIWGTGTGAEQFF	TGTGCCAGTAGTATCTGGGGGACAGGCACCGGGGCGGAGCAGTTCTTC
NA	TRBJ2-3	TRBV2	TRBD1	CASSRDRGEDTQYF	TGTGCCAGCAGCAGGGACAGGGGGGAGGATACGCAGTATTTT
NA	TRBJ2-1	TRBV9	NA	CASSLGPYNEQFF	TGTGCCAGCAGCCTAGGGCCCTACAATGAGCAGTTCTTC
once	TRBJ2-5	TRBV9	TRBD2	CASSPGSGSKVARGKETQYF	TGTGCCAGCAGCCCGGGGAGCGGGAGCAAGGTGGCCCGAGGCAAAGAGACCCAGTACTTC
NA	TRBJ2-5	TRBV4-3	TRBD2	CASSRGLAETYQETQYF	TGCGCCAGCAGCCGAGGACTAGCGGAGACGTACCAAGAGACCCAGTACTTC
NA	TRBJ1-2	TRBV27	NA	CASSLGHNIAYGYTF	TGTGCCAGCAGTTTGGGCCACAATATCGCCTATGGCTACACCTTC
few	TRBJ2-7	TRBV4-1	NA	CASSQRRVEGRPSYEQYF	TGCGCCAGCAGCCAACGCCGGGTGGAGGGCAGGCCCTCCTACGAGCAGTACTTC
NA	TRBJ1-4	TRBV5-4	TRBD1	CASSSHRDRGRTNEKLFF	TGTGCCAGCAGCTCCCACCGGGACAGGGGGCGGACGAATGAAAAACTGTTTTTT
NA	TRBJ2-3	TRBV25-1	NA	CASSPRGTDTQYF	TGTGCCAGCAGCCCTCGGGGGACAGATACGCAGTATTTT
NA	TRBJ2-7	TRBV5-1	TRBD2	CASSLVRRTSGSDEQYF	TGCGCCAGCAGCTTGGTCAGGCGGACTAGCGGGAGCGACGAGCAGTACTTC